This T cell receptor beta chain stems from a study of T cell responses to AZD1222 COVID-19 vaccine. The CDR3 contains 13 residues. From germline, CDR1 is SEHNR and CDR2 FQNEAQ (reference sequence). V was shortened by 2 bases and J by 7 bases, with 12 bases between the two germline ends. The method was immunoSEQ multiplex PCR; TCRdb's version includes in-frame clones alone and lacks a portion of them. The sample shows roughly 150,000 clones, over 80% of them seen only once. The sequence derives from an adult who received the AZD1222 COVID-19 vaccine. This chain uses TRBV7-9 with TRBJ2-7; D might be TRBD1 (5 bases). Specimen: peripheral blood, collected 28 days after the second AZD1222 dose. For the CDR3, the DNA is TGTGCCAGCAGCTTAACCAAAGGGGTGGAGCAGTACTTC. It is translated as CASSLTKGVEQYF.